The rows below give T cell receptor beta chains drawn from one sample of a study of blood T cell repertoires in COVID-19. The repertoire was sequenced with immunoSEQ multiplex PCR; TCRdb's copy has only in-frame clones and lacks some. Among over 200,000 clones listed, roughly 83% were seen once. Source material: peripheral blood. All receptors come from a middle-aged man with acute or convalescent COVID-19. Each CDR3 is given with its conserved first and last residue. A D gene is named only where the DNA matches it firmly. Some rows have no size entry. The others give once, few or many, or a class for an expanded clone.

length | J | size | V | D | CDR3 | DNA
17 | TRBJ2-3 | NA | TRBV6-4 | NA | CASSLTPYCTSTDTQYF | TGTGCCAGCAGTCTTACCCCCTACTGCACTAGCACAGATACGCAGTATTTT
15 | TRBJ1-4 | NA | TRBV6-4 | NA | CASPRTEPEDEKLFF | TGTGCCAGTCCCCGGACAGAGCCCGAGGATGAAAAACTGTTTTTT
14 | TRBJ2-5 | NA | TRBV25-1 | TRBD1 | CASRRPGQGKTQYF | TGTGCCAGCAGGCGTCCGGGACAGGGAAAGACCCAGTACTTC
17 | TRBJ2-2 | NA | TRBV5-1 | TRBD2 | CASSLVLGGRNTGELFF | TGCGCCAGCAGCTTGGTTTTGGGCGGGAGGAACACCGGGGAGCTGTTTTTT
15 | TRBJ2-1 | NA | TRBV6-5 | TRBD1 | CASRTGQAEGNEQFF | TGTGCCAGCAGGACAGGACAGGCTGAGGGCAATGAGCAGTTCTTC
13 | TRBJ1-2 | NA | TRBV24-1 | NA | CATSGWPDYGYTF | TGTGCCACCAGTGGTTGGCCCGACTATGGCTACACCTTC
12 | TRBJ2-5 | once | TRBV30 | TRBD2 | CAWSVRGGTQYF | TGTGCCTGGAGTGTACGGGGGGGGACCCAGTACTTC
15 | TRBJ1-2 | NA | TRBV19 | TRBD1 | CASSRDSESNYGYTF | TGTGCCAGTAGTAGGGACAGCGAATCCAACTATGGCTACACCTTC
14 | TRBJ1-4 | NA | TRBV30 | TRBD1 | CAWTWTGANEKLFF | TGTGCCTGGACCTGGACAGGCGCTAATGAAAAACTGTTTTTT
15 | TRBJ1-2 | NA | TRBV27 | NA | CASSSRQSANYGYTF | TGTGCCAGCAGTTCCCGACAGAGTGCTAACTATGGCTACACCTTC
16 | TRBJ1-2 | NA | TRBV7-6 | NA | CASSLAPTSHNYGYTF | TGTGCCAGCAGCTTAGCGCCTACCTCCCACAACTATGGCTACACCTTC
14 | TRBJ2-7 | NA | TRBV6-1 | NA | CASSERGGAYEQYF | TGTGCCAGCAGTGAAAGGGGGGGGGCCTACGAGCAGTACTTC
14 | TRBJ1-6 | NA | TRBV2 | NA | CASSGDSYNSPLHF | TGTGCCAGCAGTGGAGACAGTTATAATTCACCCCTCCACTTT
9 | TRBJ2-7 | few | TRBV2 | NA | CARGREQYF | TGTGCCAGGGGCCGCGAGCAGTACTTC
13 | TRBJ1-2 | NA | TRBV9 | NA | CASSVDPDYGYTF | TGTGCCAGCAGCGTAGACCCAGACTATGGCTACACCTTC
13 | TRBJ2-3 | NA | TRBV11-2 | NA | CASSLGHGDTQYF | TGTGCCAGCAGCTTGGGACATGGAGATACGCAGTATTTT
15 | TRBJ2-7 | NA | TRBV7-2 | TRBD2 | CASSLGSAGGYEQYF | TGTGCCAGCAGCTTGGGTTCGGCGGGAGGCTACGAGCAGTACTTC
13 | TRBJ2-1 | NA | TRBV6-5 | NA | CASSLTPLREQFF | TGTGCCAGCAGTTTGACCCCATTGAGGGAGCAGTTCTTC
15 | TRBJ2-1 | NA | TRBV27 | TRBD1 | CASSLGSGGDNEQFF | TGTGCCAGCAGTTTAGGGTCAGGGGGAGACAATGAGCAGTTCTTC
17 | TRBJ2-1 | NA | TRBV9 | TRBD2 | CASSAVRTSGRVDEQFF | TGTGCCAGCAGCGCCGTCCGGACTAGCGGGAGGGTTGATGAGCAGTTCTTC
16 | TRBJ2-5 | NA | TRBV11-2 | NA | CASSEGAAASGETQYF | TGTGCCAGCAGCGAGGGTGCCGCCGCGTCGGGGGAGACCCAGTACTTC
15 | TRBJ1-4 | NA | TRBV4-1 | TRBD1 | CASSQVEGADEKLFF | TGCGCCAGCAGCCAAGTCGAGGGGGCGGATGAAAAACTGTTTTTT
16 | TRBJ1-2 | NA | TRBV13 | TRBD1 | CASSLGQGVGAYGYTF | TGTGCCAGCAGCTTAGGCCAGGGGGTAGGGGCCTATGGCTACACCTTC
15 | TRBJ2-5 | NA | TRBV4-1 | TRBD1 | CASSNPGTAQETQYF | TGCGCCAGCAGCAACCCCGGGACAGCACAAGAGACCCAGTACTTC
15 | TRBJ2-1 | NA | TRBV6-6 | TRBD2 | CASSLLAGGYNEQFF | TGTGCCAGCAGTCTGCTAGCGGGAGGCTACAATGAGCAGTTCTTC
16 | TRBJ1-1 | NA | TRBV28 | TRBD1 | CASPPGGGKKNTEAFF | TGTGCCAGCCCCCCGGGAGGGGGCAAGAAGAACACTGAAGCTTTCTTT
16 | TRBJ1-2 | NA | TRBV27 | TRBD1 | CASGSGTGGGSYGYTF | TGTGCCAGCGGTTCCGGGACAGGGGGCGGGAGCTATGGCTACACCTTC
14 | TRBJ2-7 | NA | TRBV2 | TRBD1 | CASVRDRVNYEQYF | TGTGCCAGCGTCCGGGACAGGGTAAACTACGAGCAGTACTTC
13 | TRBJ1-5 | NA | TRBV29-1 | TRBD1 | CSAGDSNNQPQHF | TGCAGCGCCGGGGACAGCAACAATCAGCCCCAGCATTTT
12 | TRBJ1-1 | NA | TRBV5-1 | NA | CASSLRGTEAFF | TGCGCCAGCAGCTTGCGGGGTACTGAAGCTTTCTTT
14 | TRBJ2-5 | few | TRBV7-8 | NA | CASGSENLQETQYF | TGTGCCAGCGGCTCGGAGAACTTACAAGAGACCCAGTACTTC
12 | TRBJ2-1 | NA | TRBV30 | TRBD2 | CAWDAGLPPPFF | TGTGCCTGGGATGCGGGACTACCCCCCCCGTTCTTC
15 | TRBJ1-6 | NA | TRBV4-3 | TRBD1 | CASSRETGYYSPLHF | TGCGCCAGCAGCCGAGAGACAGGGTATTATTCACCCCTCCACTTT
14 | TRBJ1-1 | NA | TRBV19 | TRBD1 | CASRITGGRTEAFF | TGTGCCAGCCGGATTACAGGGGGCAGAACTGAAGCTTTCTTT
13 | TRBJ1-1 | NA | TRBV7-8 | NA | CASSLPGGTEAFF | TGTGCCAGCAGCTTACCGGGGGGGACTGAAGCTTTCTTT
16 | TRBJ2-1 | NA | TRBV20-1 | TRBD2 | CSASIASGRSYNEQFF | TGCAGTGCTAGTATTGCGAGCGGGAGATCCTACAATGAGCAGTTCTTC
15 | TRBJ2-2 | NA | TRBV10-3 | NA | CAISGLGSGTGELFF | TGTGCCATCAGTGGCCTGGGATCGGGGACCGGGGAGCTGTTTTTT
15 | TRBJ2-5 | few | TRBV5-1 | TRBD2 | CASSMMGLAEETQYF | TGCGCCAGCAGCATGATGGGACTAGCGGAAGAGACCCAGTACTTC
15 | TRBJ1-2 | NA | TRBV7-2 | NA | CASSLDSGDGGGYTF | TGTGCCAGCAGCTTAGACTCAGGGGATGGTGGTGGCTACACCTTC
13 | TRBJ1-2 | NA | TRBV6-5 | NA | CASSRGGVYGYTF | TGTGCCAGCAGTCGTGGGGGGGTCTATGGCTACACCTTC
14 | TRBJ1-5 | NA | TRBV2 | TRBD1 | CASGRDRGDQPQHF | TGTGCCAGCGGCCGGGACAGGGGGGACCAGCCCCAGCATTTT
16 | TRBJ2-7 | NA | TRBV7-6 | TRBD2 | CASTTLRTSGFYEQYF | TGTGCCAGCACCACCCTCCGGACTAGCGGATTTTACGAGCAGTACTTC